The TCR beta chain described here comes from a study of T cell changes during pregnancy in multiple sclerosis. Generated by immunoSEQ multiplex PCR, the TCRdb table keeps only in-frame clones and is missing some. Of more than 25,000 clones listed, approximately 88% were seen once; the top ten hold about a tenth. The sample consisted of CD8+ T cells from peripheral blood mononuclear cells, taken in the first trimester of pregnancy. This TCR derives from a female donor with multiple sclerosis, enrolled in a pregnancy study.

CDR3 nucleotides: TGTGCCTGGGGAGGAGGCTCCTACGAGCAGTACTTC. It codes for CAWGGGSYEQYF. The rearrangement joins TRBV30 to TRBJ2-7; a weak D match, TRBD2 (5 bases). The CDR3 contains 12 residues. From germline, CDR1 is GTSNPN and CDR2 SVGIG (reference sequence). V lost 5 bases and J lost 0, with 8 bases in between.